A single sample is the source of the 26 T cell receptor beta chains below, sequenced in a study of blood T cell repertoires in COVID-19. The repertoire was sequenced with immunoSEQ multiplex PCR; TCRdb's copy has only in-frame clones and lacks some. The table lists about 220,000 clones, 82% of them singletons. The sequenced material came from peripheral blood. These receptors were taken from an elderly woman with acute or convalescent COVID-19.

The rearrangement uses TRBV20-1 and TRBJ2-1; possibly TRBD2 for D (6 bases). Germline values: CDR1 DFQATT, CDR2 SNEGSKA (reference sequence). With 3 bases removed from V and 4 bases from J, the gap between germline ends came to 16 bases. The CDR3 contains 15 residues. The CDR3 loop is CSASLGSGRYNEQFF. CDR3 coding DNA: TGCAGTGCTAGTCTGGGTAGCGGCCGTTACAATGAGCAGTTCTTC.

The chain recombines TRBV6-5 with TRBJ2-2; TRBD1 agrees at 10 bases. The V gene end was trimmed by 6 bases and the J gene end by 8 bases; junction bases not matched to a gene: 9. CDR1 and CDR2 (germline): MNHEY, SVGAGI. This CDR3 has 15 amino acids. The CDR3 DNA reads as TGTGCCAGCAGAGCGGACAGGGGGTCAGCGGGGGAGCTGTTTTTT. The encoded protein is CASRADRGSAGELFF.

The V call is TRBV28, the J call TRBJ1-1; 7 bases align to TRBD1. The V and J ends lost 5 bases and 7 bases, in that order; junction bases with no gene match: 16. Germline CDR1 and CDR2: MDHEN and SYDVKM. The CDR3 spans 16 residues. CDR3 DNA sequence: TGTGCCAGCAGTAGACGCTCCGGACAGGCAGCTTATGAAGCTTTCTTT. Its protein product is CASSRRSGQAAYEAFF.

This CDR3 reads CASSRLGQGHNEQFF. The CDR3 DNA reads as TGTGCCAGTAGTCGCTTGGGGCAGGGCCACAATGAGCAGTTCTTC. The chain couples TRBV19 to TRBJ2-1; D possibly corresponds to TRBD1 (5 bases). V lost 5 bases to trimming and J lost 5 bases, with 16 bases between them. The CDR3 is 15 residues long. Germline V gene lookup returns CDR1 LNHDA and CDR2 SQIVND (reference sequence).

J is TRBJ1-1 and V is TRBV24-1, with 9 bases matching TRBD1. Germline-derived CDR1 and CDR2 are KGHDR and SFDVKD. The CDR3 is 14 residues long. Losses at the gene ends were 5 bases for V and 6 bases for J; bases not matched to a gene: 6. The CDR3 nucleotides are TGTGCCACCAGTGGACGTACAGGGGGCTCTGAAGCTTTCTTT. Translated, it gives CATSGRTGGSEAFF.

The gene calls are TRBV18 and TRBJ1-2; maybe TRBD1 (6 bases). The CDR3 runs 15 residues. In germline, CDR1 is KGHSH, CDR2 LQKENI. V lost 3 bases and J lost 2, with 13 bases in between. The CDR3 sequence is CASSPSGGRNYGYTF. The CDR3 region has the DNA TGTGCCAGCTCACCGAGCGGGGGGCGGAACTATGGCTACACCTTC.

V is TRBV24-1 and J is TRBJ2-5; 12 bases are a match to TRBD2. Germline V gene sequence: CDR1 KGHDR, CDR2 SFDVKD. The CDR3 is 15 amino acids. V shed 4 bases and J 3 bases; nucleotides not matched to a gene: 2. CDR3 coding DNA: TGTGCCACCAGTGACCTAGCGGGGGGGAAAGAGACCCAGTACTTC. It is translated as CATSDLAGGKETQYF.

This chain joins TRBV5-4 and TRBJ2-3; 13 nucleotides match TRBD2. Germline V gene lookup returns CDR1 SGHNT and CDR2 YYREEE (reference sequence). The CDR3 extends over 17 amino acids. The ends lost 0 bases at V and 1 base at J; junction bases unmatched: 2. The CDR3 loop reads CASSLGGLAGGTDTQYF. DNA of the CDR3: TGTGCCAGCAGCTTGGGAGGACTAGCGGGGGGCACAGATACGCAGTATTTT. Filled out from reference TRBV5-4 and TRBJ2-3, the complete variable domain reads ETGVTQSPTHLIKTRGQQVTLRCSSQSGHNTVSWYQQALGQGPQFIFQYYREEENGRGNFPPRFSGLQFPNYSSELNVNALELDDSALYLCASSLGGLAGGTDTQYFGPGTRLTVL.

This clone was counted once. This chain uses TRBV7-2 with TRBJ2-2; TRBD2 matches 9 bases. Germline-derived CDR1 and CDR2 are SGHTA and FQGNSA. V shed 6 bases, J shed 6 bases, and the junction held 8 bases outside the gene matches. The CDR3 is 15 amino acids. The CDR3 nucleotides read TGTGCCAGCAGTCTCGTCGCGGGGGGGTCCGGGGAGCTGTTTTTT. This sequence encodes CASSLVAGGSGELFF.

To note about this clone: Other DNA sequences in the sample encode the same CDR3. The rearrangement uses TRBV19 and TRBJ2-7; 8 nucleotides align to TRBD1. The CDR3 runs 13 residues. CDR1 and CDR2 from the germline V gene are LNHDA and SQIVND (reference sequence). The junction had 1 base not matched to a gene; V was cut back by 3 bases and J by 3 bases. The CDR3 bases are TGTGCCAGTAGTATTGGGACAGGCTACGAGCAGTACTTC. This codes for CASSIGTGYEQYF. The whole variable domain, remainder taken from reference TRBV19 and TRBJ2-7, is DGGITQSPKYLFRKEGQNVTLSCEQNLNHDAMYWYRQDPGQGLRLIYYSQIVNDFQKGDIAEGYSVSREKKESFPLTVTSAQKNPTAFYLCASSIGTGYEQYFGPGTRLTVT.

This clone was observed a single time. The genes are TRBV2 and TRBJ1-2; the match to TRBD1 covers 9 bases. Germline lookup yields CDR1 SNHLY and CDR2 FYNNEI. CDR3 length: 15 amino acids. V lost 3 bases, J lost 4 bases, and 6 bases stayed unmatched. The CDR3 is CASSEFGQGLYGYTF. The CDR3 bases are TGTGCCAGCAGTGAGTTTGGACAGGGGCTCTATGGCTACACCTTC.

The chain recombines TRBV7-8 with TRBJ2-1; D possibly corresponds to TRBD2 (6 bases). Germline V CDR1 and CDR2: SGHVS, FQNEAQ. Trimming stripped 5 bases from V and 7 bases from J, with 27 bases between. This CDR3 region has 18 residues. The CDR3 sequence: CASSLPTGTSPGVNEQFF. DNA of the CDR3: TGTGCCAGCAGCCTACCTACCGGGACTTCCCCGGGGGTGAATGAGCAGTTCTTC.

This clone was seen only once. The chain employs TRBV2 and TRBJ2-7; weak D call: TRBD2 (5 bases). V was shortened by 6 bases and J by 1 base, with 13 bases between the two germline ends. The CDR3 loop spans 14 amino acids. Germline values: CDR1 SNHLY, CDR2 FYNNEI. CDR3 DNA: TGTGCCAGCAGCTCCCAGACTATTTCCTACGAGCAGTACTTC. It codes for CASSSQTISYEQYF.

The chain links TRBV28 to TRBJ1-6; 8 nucleotides line up with TRBD1. In germline, CDR1 is MDHEN, CDR2 SYDVKM. The J segment lost 9 bases and the V segment lost 6 bases, leaving 7 bases of the junction unmatched. The CDR3 has 14 residues. CDR3 DNA sequence: TGTGCCAGCAGGTCCGGGACAGGCGCTTCACCCCTCCACTTT. It codes for CASRSGTGASPLHF.

This clone was recorded once. The chain couples TRBV7-2 to TRBJ1-6; D unclear. Germline CDR1 and CDR2: SGHTA and FQGNSA. The CDR3 consists of 16 residues. V was cut by 5 bases and J by 4 bases, with 15 bases left in between. CDR3 amino acids: CASSPVAGRYNSPLHF. CDR3 bases: TGTGCCAGCAGCCCAGTGGCGGGAAGATATAATTCACCCCTCCACTTT.

This chain connects TRBV10-3 to TRBJ1-1; a possible D gene is TRBD1 (6 bases). Germline V lookup: CDR1 ENHRY, CDR2 SYGVKD. The CDR3 sequence is 15 residues long. The ends were cut back, 2 bases at V and 2 bases at J, with 12 bases in the middle. CDR3 protein: CAISEGGGGNTEAFF. CDR3 nucleotide sequence: TGTGCCATCAGTGAGGGGGGCGGAGGTAACACTGAAGCTTTCTTT.

The CDR3 coding sequence is TGTGCCAGCAGCTTAGTAGGGGCCCTAACCTACGAGCAGTACTTC. This codes for CASSLVGALTYEQYF. The chain recombines TRBV7-2 with TRBJ2-7, with a possible D match to TRBD1 (5 bases). This CDR3 is built from 15 residues. Per the germline V gene, CDR1 is SGHTA and CDR2 is FQGNSA. Trimming removed 1 base from V and 2 bases from J, with 12 bases in between.

V is TRBV15 and J is TRBJ1-3; D remains unclear. There are 16 residues in the CDR3. Germline assignment: CDR1 LNHNV and CDR2 YYDKDF (reference sequence). V gave up 3 bases and J gave up 0 bases, with 12 bases separating them. DNA for the CDR3: TGTGCCACCAGCAGTCGAGCTAGCTACTCTGGAAACACCATATATTTT. This encodes CATSSRASYSGNTIYF.

The rearrangement joins TRBV9 to TRBJ1-3; no reliable D call. V was clipped by 3 bases and J by 8 bases, with 9 bases between them. This CDR3 contains 12 residues. Per the germline V gene, CDR1 is SGDLS and CDR2 is YYNGEE. The CDR3 protein is CASSGVGDTIYF. The CDR3 nucleotides read TGTGCCAGCAGCGGCGTCGGGGACACCATATATTTT. Complete variable domain (other parts from reference TRBV9 and TRBJ1-3): DSGVTQTPKHLITATGQRVTLRCSPRSGDLSVYWYQQSLDQGLQFLIQYYNGEERAKGNILERFSAQQFPDLHSELNLSSLELGDSALYFCASSGVGDTIYFGEGSWLTVV.

This sequence joins TRBV4-3 and TRBJ1-5, with unresolved D. The CDR3 is made up of 15 amino acids. Deletions cut 1 base from V and 2 bases from J, with 9 bases between. CDR1 LGHNA and CDR2 YSLEER come from the germline V gene. The CDR3 nucleotides are TGCGCCAGCAGCCAAGCCCGAAGAGGCAATCAGCCCCAGCATTTT. Its protein product is CASSQARRGNQPQHF.

This clone was counted a few times. This chain joins TRBV13 and TRBJ2-1; 10 nucleotides line up with TRBD2. The CDR3 is 15 residues long. The germline V gene has CDR1 PRHDT and CDR2 FYEKMQ (reference sequence). With 2 bases clipped from V and 4 bases from J, the junction kept 2 bases outside the gene matches. The CDR3 bases are TGTGCCAGCAGCTTACTAGCGGGGGCTTACAATGAGCAGTTCTTC. It specifies CASSLLAGAYNEQFF. Full variable domain (outside the CDR3, taken from reference TRBV13 and TRBJ2-1): AAGVIQSPRHLIKEKRETATLKCYPIPRHDTVYWYQQGPGQDPQFLISFYEKMQSDKGSIPDRFSAQQFSDYHSELNMSSLELGDSALYFCASSLLAGAYNEQFFGPGTRLTVL.

The chain links TRBV12-3 or TRBV12-4 to TRBJ1-2, with 11 positions matching TRBD1. J gave up 7 bases and V 6 bases, and 4 bases lay outside the gene matches. CDR3 length: 13 amino acids. Here the CDR3 DNA reads TGTGCCAGCAGCGGACAGGGGGCTGTTGGCTACACCTTC. This encodes CASSGQGAVGYTF.

This clone is a singleton in its sample. The chain employs TRBV4-3 and TRBJ2-7, with a weak D call TRBD2 (5 bases). V shed 1 base and J shed 7 bases, with 11 bases lying between them. The CDR3 runs 13 residues. Per germline, CDR1 LGHNA and CDR2 YSLEER. Here the CDR3 DNA reads TGCGCCAGCAGCCAAGTGGGAGCTAGTGAGCAGTACTTC. It is translated as CASSQVGASEQYF.

The chain uses TRBV6-5 and TRBJ2-7; 10 bases are shared with TRBD2. Losses at the gene ends were 9 bases for V and 6 bases for J; bases not matched to a gene: 11. Germline V gene lookup returns CDR1 MNHEY and CDR2 SVGAGI. The CDR3 is made up of 14 amino acids. CDR3 amino acids: CASLLAGALGEQYF. For the CDR3, the DNA is TGTGCCAGTCTTCTAGCGGGGGCCCTGGGCGAGCAGTACTTC.

The V gene is TRBV11-3, the J gene TRBJ2-3; TRBD2 agrees at 9 bases. This CDR3 region has 17 residues. J lost 1 base, V lost 5 bases, and 10 bases had no gene match. Germline V gene data show CDR1 as SGHNT and CDR2 as YENEEA. CDR3 nucleotide sequence: TGTGCCAGCAGCCCGAGGGCGGGGGGGCGAGGCACAGATACGCAGTATTTT. It codes for CASSPRAGGRGTDTQYF.

The V call is TRBV7-6, the J call TRBJ1-1; 7 nucleotides agree with TRBD1. The CDR3 length is 13 residues. The germline V gene encodes CDR1 SGHVS and CDR2 FNYEAQ. Germline trimming cut 5 bases from V and 8 bases from J; bases unmatched to any gene: 8. The CDR3: CASSLGQVGEAFF. As DNA, the CDR3 is TGTGCCAGCAGCCTCGGACAGGTAGGGGAAGCTTTCTTT.